One sample yielded the 27 T cell receptor beta chains listed below, sequenced in a study of CD8+ T cells in alopecia areata. Extraction and reverse transcription of RNA yielded cDNA as the sequencing template. This table comes from immunoSEQ multiplex PCR, and its TCRdb copy is limited to in-frame clones, with some not included. Observed in the sample are about 2,700 clones, none of them singletons. The sample comprised lesional skin. The receptors derive from a C3H/HeJ mouse with alopecia areata. For this mouse line, the MHC haplotype is H2-k.

At least ten counts were recorded for this clone. Gene names and germline match the mouse. The read ends 4 residues before the CDR3 terminus; that terminus is restored from the germline J gene. V and J are TRBV29 and TRBJ2-5; 7 bases line up with TRBD1. Germline-derived CDR1 and CDR2 are MSHET and SYDVDS. This CDR3 region has 14 residues. This CDR3 is CASSFVGQRDTQYF. The DNA read from the CDR3 is TGTGCTAGCAGTTTCGTGGGACAGCGAGAC. Supplemented by reference TRBV29 and TRBJ2-5, the full variable domain reads DMKVTQMPRYLIKRMGENVLLECGQDMSHETMYWYRQDPGLGLQLIYISYDVDSNSEGDIPKGYRVSRKKREHFSLILDSAKTNQTSVYFCASSFVGQRDTQYFGPGTRLLVL.

This clone was observed many times. Only one base separates this from a far larger clonotype, so it likely reflects a read error. The gene symbols are mouse symbols. The observed sequence ends 4 residues before the CDR3 terminus, with the missing tail filled in from the germline J gene. The J gene is TRBJ2-2, the V gene TRBV19, with D possibly TRBD1 on 5 matching bases. Trimming stripped 4 bases from V and 1 base from J, with 8 bases between. The CDR3 runs to 14 residues. Germline CDR1 and CDR2: FNHDT and SITEND (reference sequence). CDR3 bases read: TGTGCCAGCAGTCGGACAAGAAACACCGGG. Amino acid sequence: CASSRTRNTG. The full-length CDR3 reads as CASSRTRNTGQLYF.

This clone was seen repeatedly, ten times or more. Gene labels here are mouse ones. The read ends 4 residues before the CDR3 terminus; that terminus is restored from the germline J gene. The rearrangement uses TRBV13-3 and TRBJ1-2, with 8 nucleotides matching TRBD1. The CDR3 is 14 amino acids. With 4 bases clipped from V and 0 bases from J, the junction kept 2 bases outside the gene matches. The germline gives CDR1 NNHDY, CDR2 SYVADS. This chain's CDR3 is CASSTGGANSDYTF. The CDR3 DNA, read in part, is TGTGCCAGCAGTACAGGGGGTGCAAACTCC.

This clone appeared many times. Mouse names are used for the genes. Read data end 4 residues before the CDR3 end; the end is taken from the germline J gene. The rearrangement uses TRBV13-2 and TRBJ2-4; 10 bases line up with TRBD2. Per the germline V gene, CDR1 is NNHNN and CDR2 is SYGAGS (reference sequence). The CDR3 covers 15 residues. CDR3 DNA (partial): TGTGCCAGCGGTGATCCCTGGGGGGGCGAGAAC. Its translation: CASGDPWGGEN. The complete CDR3 protein is CASGDPWGGENTLYF.

This clone was counted ten times or more. The protein recorded in TCRdb does not match the translated DNA at residue 11; the protein presented here comes from translating the DNA. Gene names follow the mouse nomenclature. From the germline J gene comes the end of the CDR3, since the read stops 3 residues before it. The chain is built from TRBV1 and TRBJ1-3; 8 bases agree with TRBD1. Germline V gene sequence: CDR1 NSQYPW, CDR2 LRSPGD (reference sequence). This CDR3 is 14 amino acids long. The V segment lost 1 base and the J segment 5 bases; nucleotides outside the gene matches: 1. CDR3 protein: CTCSAGRGRNTLYF. The covered CDR3 bases are TGCACCTGCAGTGCAGGCAGGGGGCGAAATACG.

This clone turned up a few times. The germline and genes are mouse ones. The read ends 4 residues early relative to the CDR3; the germline J gene fills the gap. The chain employs TRBV14 and TRBJ2-7; weak D call: TRBD2 (5 bases). The germline V gene encodes CDR1 SGHDT and CDR2 FRDEAV. The CDR3 contains 13 residues. CDR3 DNA (partial): TGTGCCAGCAGTGATGGCTGGGCGTAT. Translating it yields CASSDGWAY. The full-length CDR3 reads as CASSDGWAYEQYF.

In its sample, this clone was seen many times. The gene symbols are mouse symbols. The read stops 4 residues short of the end of the CDR3; the missing end is completed from the germline J gene. J is TRBJ1-1 and V is TRBV13-2; 7 bases are shared with TRBD1. Germline loops: CDR1 NNHNN, CDR2 SYGAGS (reference sequence). This CDR3 has 15 amino acids. The V segment lost 0 bases and the J segment 1 base; nucleotides outside the gene matches: 3. Partial CDR3 DNA: TGTGCCAGCGGTGATGCCCGGGACAGAAACACA. Its protein is CASGDARDRNT. The complete CDR3 sequence is CASGDARDRNTEVFF.

This clone has just a few counts. The TCRdb protein fails to match the DNA translation at residue 12; the protein reported here was translated from the DNA. Gene names are mouse gene names. The read terminates 3 residues before the CDR3 end, so the remaining end is supplied by the germline J gene. J is TRBJ1-6 and V is TRBV17, with 7 bases fitting TRBD1. TRBJ1-6 is assigned to the ORF class and has an uncertain function. CDR1 and CDR2 from the germline V gene are MNHDT and YYDKIL. CDR3 length: 15 amino acids. CDR3 sequence reads: CASSMTGNSGNTLYF. Partial CDR3 DNA: TGTGCTAGCAGTATGACAGGGAATTCTGGAAATACC.

This clone was detected a few times. There is a difference at residue 13 between the TCRdb protein and the DNA translation, so the protein given here was translated from the DNA. This is likely an artifact of a read error, given a far larger clone one base away. Gene names are the mouse ones. The DNA ends 3 residues before the CDR3 does, and the rest of the CDR3 is filled in from the germline J gene. The gene calls are TRBV13-3 and TRBJ1-6; the match to TRBD1 covers 10 bases. TRBJ1-6 is placed among ORFs of uncertain function. In germline, CDR1 is NNHDY, CDR2 SYVADS. V lost 1 base, J lost 6 bases, and 4 bases stayed unmatched. The CDR3 loop spans 16 amino acids. Incomplete CDR3 DNA: TGTGCCAGCAGTGATAGGGGACAGGGGTTTAATTCGCCC. Residues: CASSDRGQGFNSP. The CDR3 in full is CASSDRGQGFNSPLYF.

Many counts were recorded for this clone. Gene names follow the mouse nomenclature. The read halts 4 residues ahead of the CDR3 end, with the missing end drawn from the germline J gene. The J gene is TRBJ2-2, the V gene TRBV29, with D possibly matching TRBD1 (6 bases). The germline V gene encodes CDR1 MSHET and CDR2 SYDVDS. V gave up 2 bases and J gave up 2 bases, with 9 bases separating them. The CDR3 runs 15 residues. The CDR3 here is CASSLAGANTGQLYF. Partial CDR3 DNA: TGTGCTAGCAGTTTAGCAGGGGCGAACACCGGG. Drawing the rest from reference TRBV29 and TRBJ2-2, the complete variable domain is DMKVTQMPRYLIKRMGENVLLECGQDMSHETMYWYRQDPGLGLQLIYISYDVDSNSEGDIPKGYRVSRKKREHFSLILDSAKTNQTSVYFCASSLAGANTGQLYFGEGSKLTVL.

This clone was found many times. Gene names denote mouse genes. Read sequence stops 4 residues before the CDR3 end, and the germline J gene provides the missing end. V usage is TRBV5 and J usage is TRBJ2-1, with TRBD2 matching 8 bases. V was clipped by 0 bases and J by 5 bases; unmatched bases: 6. Germline-derived CDR1 and CDR2 are LGHNA and YNLKQL (reference sequence). This CDR3 region has 16 residues. The covered CDR3 bases are TGTGCCAGCAGCCAAGATGAGGCTGGGGGGCATGCT. Residues: CASSQDEAGGHA. The full-length CDR3 reads as CASSQDEAGGHAEQFF.

This clone was counted ten times or more. The genes and germline here are from mouse. The read falls 4 residues short of the CDR3 end, and the missing part is taken from the germline J gene. The chain combines TRBV13-1 with TRBJ2-1; unclear D gene. Germline lookup yields CDR1 NSHNY and CDR2 SYGAGN. V gave up 1 base and J gave up 4 bases, with 12 bases separating them. This CDR3 is built from 15 residues. Incomplete CDR3 DNA: TGTGCCAGCAGTGATAGGCTGGTCGGGTATGCT. Encoded protein: CASSDRLVGYA. The entire CDR3 sequence reads CASSDRLVGYAEQFF.

This clone was observed a handful of times. These gene names are mouse names. CDR3 loop: CAWSLRTGGQNTLYF. The sequenced CDR3 bases are TGTGCCTGGAGTCTCCGGACTGGGGGTCAAAAC. The rearrangement links TRBV31 to TRBJ2-4; 9 bases are a match to TRBD2. The sequence runs out 4 residues before the end of the CDR3; the remainder is reconstructed from the germline J gene. V gave up 0 bases and J gave up 1 base; unmatched junction bases: 2. The CDR3 is made up of 15 amino acids. Per germline, CDR1 GKSSPN and CDR2 SITVG.

To note about this clone: The protein in this entry is translated from the DNA; at residue 12 it differs from the protein listed in TCRdb. Mouse names are used for the genes. The CDR3 end lies 3 residues beyond the end of the read and is filled in from the germline J gene. V and J are TRBV31 and TRBJ1-3; TRBD1 is a possible D gene (6 bases). V was clipped by 1 base and J by 0 bases, with 10 bases between them. The length of the CDR3 is 15 residues. The germline gives CDR1 GKSSPN, CDR2 SITVG. CDR3 DNA, as far as it was read: TGTGCCTGGAGTCCCGGGACAACTTCTGGAAATACG. Amino acids: CAWSPGTTSGNT. The whole CDR3 sequence is CAWSPGTTSGNTLYF.

This clone occurred many times. Mouse gene names and germline throughout. The read is 4 residues too short to cover the CDR3 end, so that end is filled in from the germline J gene. The gene calls are TRBV13-3 and TRBJ1-1; D is unresolved. Germline V gene lookup returns CDR1 NNHDY and CDR2 SYVADS. The CDR3 extends over 13 amino acids. Deletions cut 1 base from V and 0 bases from J, with 4 bases between. The CDR3 reads CASSDSQNTEVFF. Incomplete CDR3 DNA: TGTGCCAGCAGTGATTCCCAGAACACA.

By share of the sample, this clone is medium-sized. These gene names are mouse names. The read terminates 4 residues ahead of where the CDR3 ends, so the germline J gene completes it. The V and J genes are TRBV13-3 and TRBJ1-4; 10 nucleotides line up with TRBD1. V dropped 5 bases and J dropped 5; count of bases not matched to a gene: 3. Germline CDR1 reads NNHDY; CDR2 reads SYVADS. CDR3 length: 14 amino acids. The sequenced CDR3 bases are TGTGCCAGCAGGCCGGGACAGGGGAACGAA. Translation gives CASRPGQGNE. The full CDR3 reads CASRPGQGNERLFF.

This clone has a count of ten or more. Each gene name is a mouse one. The CDR3 is cut off 4 residues early in the read; its end comes from the germline J gene. The rearrangement links TRBV13-1 to TRBJ2-5; TRBD1 might be the D (6 bases). Germline V gene sequence: CDR1 NSHNY, CDR2 SYGAGN. This CDR3 contains 12 residues. CDR3: CASSEQGDTQYF. The DNA read from the CDR3 is TGTGCCAGCAGTGAACAGGGAGAC.

This clone was observed at least ten times. The listed genes are named as in mouse. The sequence runs out 4 residues before the end of the CDR3; the remainder is reconstructed from the germline J gene. This chain links TRBV16 with TRBJ1-1; possibly TRBD1 for D (6 bases). V shed 8 bases and J shed 1 base, with 11 bases lying between them. Looked up from germline, CDR1 is SGHSA and CDR2 is FRNQAP. The CDR3 extends over 13 amino acids. Partial CDR3 DNA: TGTGCAAGCGACGGGACAAAAAACACA. Protein: CASDGTKNT. The whole CDR3 sequence is CASDGTKNTEVFF.

This clone has just a few counts. These gene names are mouse names. The missing CDR3 end, 4 residues past where the read stops, is filled in from the germline J gene. The rearrangement links TRBV12-2 to TRBJ2-7; D is possibly TRBD1 (6 bases). Germline CDR1 and CDR2: SGHLS and HYDKME. There are 12 residues in the CDR3. Here the CDR3 reads CASADRKYEQYF. CDR3 DNA (partial): TGTGCCAGCGCAGACAGGAAATAT.

There are many counts of this clone. Gene names denote mouse genes. Coverage ceases 4 residues before the CDR3 finishes, and the germline J gene fills in the end. The gene calls are TRBV13-2 and TRBJ2-1; 7 positions match TRBD1. Germline V gene lookup returns CDR1 NNHNN and CDR2 SYGAGS (reference sequence). The CDR3 contains 16 residues. Germline trimming cut 0 bases from V and 0 bases from J; bases unmatched to any gene: 3. The chain's CDR3 is CASGDAGTANYAEQFF. Incomplete CDR3 DNA: TGTGCCAGCGGTGATGCAGGGACAGCTAACTATGCT.

This clone is labeled medium-sized. Each gene name is a mouse one. The read comes to an end 4 residues before the CDR3 does, leaving the germline J gene to fill in the end. This sequence joins TRBV17 and TRBJ2-1, with TRBD1 as a possible D gene (6 bases). Germline V gene data show CDR1 as MNHDT and CDR2 as YYDKIL. Trimming removed 2 bases at V and 4 bases at J, with 9 bases between. This CDR3 region has 14 residues. This CDR3 is CASSRTGQYAEQFF. The sequenced CDR3 bases are TGTGCTAGCAGTAGAACGGGACAATATGCT.

This clone was found a few times. The germline gene is not matched at one end of the junction; a read error may be the cause. Genes here carry mouse names. The observed sequence ends 4 residues before the CDR3 terminus, with the missing tail filled in from the germline J gene. The rearrangement uses TRBV13-1 and TRBJ2-1; 8 positions agree with TRBD2. The CDR3 sequence is 15 residues long. CDR1 and CDR2 (germline): NSHNY, SYGAGN. The CDR3 bases that were read are TGTGCCAGCGGTGATGCCGGACTGGGCTATGCT. This encodes CASGDAGLGYA. The complete CDR3 reads CASGDAGLGYAEQFF.

This clone was counted many times. Gene and germline names: mouse. From the germline J gene comes the end of the CDR3, since the read stops 4 residues before it. The chain uses TRBV5 and TRBJ2-3; 10 bases fit TRBD2. The CDR3 runs to 16 residues. The junction had 4 bases not matched to a gene; V was cut back by 4 bases and J by 0 bases. Germline lookup yields CDR1 LGHNA and CDR2 YNLKQL (reference sequence). The CDR3 reads CASSPTGGGSAETLYF. The CDR3 bases that were read are TGTGCCAGCAGCCCCACTGGGGGGGGTAGTGCAGAA.

This clone was recorded many times. The genes are named according to mouse. The read ends 4 residues early relative to the CDR3; the germline J gene fills the gap. The chain is built from TRBV1 and TRBJ2-7; unclear D gene. CDR1 is NSQYPW and CDR2 is LRSPGD in the germline V gene (reference sequence). This CDR3 has 12 residues. The sequenced CDR3 bases are TGCACCTGCAGTGCAGTACAATAT. Protein sequence: CTCSAVQY. The whole CDR3 region reads CTCSAVQYEQYF.

This clone appeared many times. The gene symbols are mouse symbols. Read sequence stops 4 residues before the CDR3 end, and the germline J gene provides the missing end. This chain connects TRBV5 to TRBJ1-4; tentative D call: TRBD1 (6 bases). Deletions cut 4 bases from V and 1 base from J, with 7 bases between. From germline, CDR1 is LGHNA and CDR2 YNLKQL (reference sequence). The CDR3 is 14 residues long. CDR3 sequence reads: CASSRDTSNERLFF. CDR3 DNA (partial): TGTGCCAGCAGCCGGGACACTTCCAACGAA.

There are many counts of this clone. Germline and genes here are mouse. With the read ending 4 residues before the CDR3 end, the germline J gene is used to fill in that end. The chain carries TRBV30 and TRBJ2-3; 8 bases fit TRBD1. Per germline, CDR1 SQVVS and CDR2 ANEGSEA. The CDR3 is 15 residues long. Trimming removed 1 base from V and 1 base from J; junction bases left unmatched: 4. CDR3 sequence: CSSRAEDRGAETLYF. The covered CDR3 bases are TGTAGTTCTAGAGCGGAGGACAGGGGTGCAGAA. Drawing the rest from reference TRBV30 and TRBJ2-3, the complete variable domain is SVLLYQKPNRDICQSGTSLKIQCVADSQVVSMFWYQQFQEQSLMLMATANEGSEATYESGFTKDKFPISRPNLTFSTLTVNNARPGDSSIYFCSSRAEDRGAETLYFGSGTRLTVL.

This clone was counted only a few times. Genes and germline are mouse. The read halts 4 residues ahead of the CDR3 end, with the missing end drawn from the germline J gene. The chain is built from TRBV5 and TRBJ2-2, with D perhaps matching TRBD2 (6 bases). CDR3 length equals 15 residues. CDR1 and CDR2 from the germline V gene are LGHNA and YNLKQL (reference sequence). The germline V and J ends were trimmed by 6 bases and 3 bases, with 14 bases remaining between them. CDR3 sequence reads: CASSRNRGDTGQLYF. CDR3 DNA (partial): TGTGCCAGCAGTCGGAACCGGGGGGACACCGGG.